This is a list of T cell receptor beta chains from one sample in a study of response to subunit inactivated influenza vaccine. TCRdb passed the RT-PCR reads through MiXCR, listing each CDR3 protein once. The data contain approximately 520,000 distinct CDR3 sequences, 16% of them singletons. The source was CD4+ T cells sorted from PBMCs, collected about 23 months after vaccination. The receptor source for this set is a man aged 45 to 75 who received an inactivated influenza vaccine. Both conserved end residues are part of each CDR3. The D gene is left open where the match is weak. The size entry is marked missing in some rows and otherwise reads once, few, many or a size class.

cdr3_length: 13
clone_size: -
v_call: TRBV9
j_call: TRBJ2-7
d_call: -
cdr3_aa: CASSVLDGYEQYF
cdr3_nt: TGTGCCAGCAGCGTTCTTGACGGCTACGAGCAGTACTTC

cdr3_length: 17
clone_size: -
v_call: TRBV6-2/TRBV6-3
j_call: TRBJ1-5
d_call: TRBD1
cdr3_aa: CASSYLAGTGGVQPQHF
cdr3_nt: TGTGCCAGCAGTTACTTGGCCGGGACAGGGGGCGTTCAGCCCCAGCATTTT

cdr3_length: 14
clone_size: -
v_call: TRBV6-4
j_call: TRBJ1-1
d_call: TRBD1
cdr3_aa: CASSIESGGTEAFF
cdr3_nt: TGTGCCAGCAGCATCGAATCAGGGGGCACTGAAGCTTTCTTT

cdr3_length: 15
clone_size: few
v_call: TRBV4-2
j_call: TRBJ1-2
d_call: TRBD1
cdr3_aa: CASSPLTGADYGYTF
cdr3_nt: TGTGCCAGCAGCCCATTAACAGGGGCGGACTATGGCTACACCTTC

cdr3_length: 14
clone_size: few
v_call: TRBV6-2/TRBV6-3
j_call: TRBJ2-5
d_call: -
cdr3_aa: CASSTDRRLHTQYF
cdr3_nt: TGTGCCAGCAGTACAGACCGCCGACTTCATACCCAGTACTTC

cdr3_length: 14
clone_size: few
v_call: TRBV7-8
j_call: TRBJ2-2
d_call: -
cdr3_aa: CASRSTTNTGELFF
cdr3_nt: TGTGCCAGCAGGTCGACTACGAACACCGGGGAGCTGTTTTTT

cdr3_length: 13
clone_size: many
v_call: TRBV3-1
j_call: TRBJ1-2
d_call: -
cdr3_aa: CASSQTTNYGYTF
cdr3_nt: TGTGCCAGCAGTCAGACAACTAACTATGGCTACACCTTC

cdr3_length: 14
clone_size: -
v_call: TRBV20-1
j_call: TRBJ2-3
d_call: TRBD1
cdr3_aa: CSATGQGRVDTQYF
cdr3_nt: TGCAGTGCTACAGGACAGGGTAGGGTAGATACGCAGTATTTT

cdr3_length: 12
clone_size: many
v_call: TRBV29-1
j_call: TRBJ2-5
d_call: TRBD1
cdr3_aa: CSVDRGKETQYF
cdr3_nt: TGCAGCGTCGACAGGGGTAAAGAGACCCAGTACTTC

cdr3_length: 14
clone_size: few
v_call: TRBV10-3
j_call: TRBJ2-7
d_call: -
cdr3_aa: CAISEGVALNEQYF
cdr3_nt: TGTGCCATCAGTGAGGGGGTAGCTTTGAACGAGCAGTACTTC

cdr3_length: 14
clone_size: -
v_call: TRBV28
j_call: TRBJ1-1
d_call: TRBD1
cdr3_aa: CASSLVVQGVEAFF
cdr3_nt: TGTGCCAGCAGTTTAGTGGTACAGGGGGTTGAAGCTTTCTTT

cdr3_length: 13
clone_size: few
v_call: TRBV5-6
j_call: TRBJ2-1
d_call: -
cdr3_aa: CASSRYNYNEQFF
cdr3_nt: TGTGCCAGCAGCCGTTATAATTACAATGAGCAGTTCTTC

cdr3_length: 10
clone_size: few
v_call: TRBV7-8
j_call: TRBJ2-3
d_call: -
cdr3_aa: CASSQDTQYF
cdr3_nt: TGTGCCAGCAGCCAGGATACGCAGTATTTT

cdr3_length: 16
clone_size: few
v_call: TRBV29-1
j_call: TRBJ2-1
d_call: TRBD2
cdr3_aa: CSVEGGLAGDYNEQFF
cdr3_nt: TGCAGCGTTGAAGGTGGACTAGCGGGAGACTACAATGAGCAGTTCTTC

cdr3_length: 13
clone_size: -
v_call: TRBV20-1
j_call: TRBJ1-1
d_call: -
cdr3_aa: CSAPRQRNTEAFF
cdr3_nt: TGCAGTGCCCCGCGACAGAGGAACACTGAAGCTTTCTTT

cdr3_length: 12
clone_size: many
v_call: TRBV10-3
j_call: TRBJ2-7
d_call: -
cdr3_aa: CAISHSSYEQYF
cdr3_nt: TGTGCCATCAGTCATAGCTCCTACGAGCAGTACTTC

cdr3_length: 15
clone_size: -
v_call: TRBV12-3/TRBV12-4
j_call: TRBJ1-5
d_call: TRBD1
cdr3_aa: CASSRGTGGFQPQHF
cdr3_nt: TGTGCCAGCAGTCGCGGGACAGGGGGCTTTCAGCCCCAGCATTTT

cdr3_length: 13
clone_size: few
v_call: TRBV7-9
j_call: TRBJ2-3
d_call: -
cdr3_aa: CASSSSGADTQYF
cdr3_nt: TGTGCCAGCAGCTCCTCTGGGGCAGATACGCAGTATTTT

cdr3_length: 16
clone_size: -
v_call: TRBV11-2
j_call: TRBJ2-5
d_call: TRBD1
cdr3_aa: CASSLKGQGLWETQYF
cdr3_nt: TGTGCCAGCAGCTTAAAGGGACAGGGTTTATGGGAGACCCAGTACTTC

cdr3_length: 11
clone_size: -
v_call: TRBV14
j_call: TRBJ2-7
d_call: -
cdr3_aa: CASSQLGEQYF
cdr3_nt: TGTGCCAGCAGCCAACTGGGCGAGCAGTACTTC

cdr3_length: 16
clone_size: few
v_call: TRBV2
j_call: TRBJ2-3
d_call: -
cdr3_aa: CASSEDWTLLMDTQYF
cdr3_nt: TGTGCCAGCAGTGAAGATTGGACCTTACTAATGGATACGCAGTATTTT

cdr3_length: 14
clone_size: many
v_call: TRBV10-3
j_call: TRBJ2-3
d_call: TRBD1
cdr3_aa: CAIRDRSGTDTQYF
cdr3_nt: TGTGCCATCAGGGACAGGTCCGGCACAGATACGCAGTATTTT

cdr3_length: 16
clone_size: few
v_call: TRBV20-1
j_call: TRBJ2-3
d_call: TRBD2
cdr3_aa: CSASDVLAGFTDTQYF
cdr3_nt: TGCAGTGCTAGTGATGTGCTAGCGGGGTTCACAGATACGCAGTATTTT

cdr3_length: 19
clone_size: few
v_call: TRBV2
j_call: TRBJ1-2
d_call: -
cdr3_aa: CASSSLGLILRTAEGGYTF
cdr3_nt: TGTGCCAGCAGTTCCCTGGGGCTTATCCTACGGACGGCAGAAGGTGGCTACACCTTC

cdr3_length: 12
clone_size: few
v_call: TRBV20-1
j_call: TRBJ1-1
d_call: -
cdr3_aa: CSARDQGALAFF
cdr3_nt: TGCAGTGCTAGAGATCAAGGGGCCTTGGCTTTCTTT